The following is a T cell receptor beta chain sequence with its context. This record comes from a study of blood T cell repertoires in COVID-19. As for the study in general: Material from acute and convalescent COVID-19 was sourced from the United States, Italy and Spain. T cells, B-cell-depleted T cells, or PBMCs supplied cDNA or gDNA.

This CDR3 comprises 16 residues. CDR1 SGDLS and CDR2 YYNGEE come from the germline V gene. With 0 bases clipped from V and 3 bases from J, the junction kept 2 bases outside the gene matches. Authors' data handling: Nucleated cell number was recorded as an estimate derived from reference gene primer amplification. Produced via immunoSEQ multiplex PCR; TCRdb's table is partial and in-frame only. That table is the source of V, J and clone size, and D and trimming were worked out from the DNA. The sample has about 360,000 clones; about 87% are singletons. This chain joins TRBV9 and TRBJ2-2; 10 bases match TRBD2. Source material: peripheral blood. The TCR was taken from a human donor in a cohort sampled during active COVID-19. This CDR3 reads CASSVVLAGHTGELFF. The CDR3 region has the DNA TGTGCCAGCAGCGTAGTACTAGCGGGGCACACCGGGGAGCTGTTTTTT.